Reported below is one T cell receptor beta chain. Germline CDR1 SGHRS, CDR2 YFSETQ. The CDR3 has 15 residues. V dropped 3 bases and J dropped 1 base, with 13 bases sitting between them. This specimen belongs to a study of CD8 T cells in Susac syndrome. Reverse transcription of about 0.5 to 1 ug RNA used random hexamers. TCRdb independently ran MiXCR on the immunoSEQ multiplex PCR reads; one entry per CDR3 protein. This sample carries 150,000 to 200,000 distinct CDR3 sequences, approximately 92% of them seen once, and the ten largest clones take approximately 0.14%. The chain recombines TRBV5-1 with TRBJ1-1; no firm D call. This receptor was identified in a human donor in good health. Input material: CD4+ T cells from PBMCs. CDR3: CASSSQGLPNTEAFF. CDR3 in DNA: TGCGCCAGCAGCTCCCAAGGGCTCCCGAACACTGAAGCTTTCTTT.